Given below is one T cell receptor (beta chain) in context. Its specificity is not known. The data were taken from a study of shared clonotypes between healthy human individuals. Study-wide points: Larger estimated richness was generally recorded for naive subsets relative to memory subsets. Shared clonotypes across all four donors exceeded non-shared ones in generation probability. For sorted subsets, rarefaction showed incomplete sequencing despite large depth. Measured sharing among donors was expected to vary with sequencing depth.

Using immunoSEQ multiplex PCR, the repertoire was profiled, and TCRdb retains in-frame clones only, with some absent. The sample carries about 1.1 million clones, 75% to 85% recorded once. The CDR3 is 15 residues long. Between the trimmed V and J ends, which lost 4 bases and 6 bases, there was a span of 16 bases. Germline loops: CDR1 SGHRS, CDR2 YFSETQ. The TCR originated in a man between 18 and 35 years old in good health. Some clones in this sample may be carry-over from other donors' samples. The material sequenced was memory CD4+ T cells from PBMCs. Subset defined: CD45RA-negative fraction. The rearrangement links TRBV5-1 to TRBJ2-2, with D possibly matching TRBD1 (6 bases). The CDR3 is CASSQGDNGSGELFF. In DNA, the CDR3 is TGCGCCAGCAGCCAAGGGGACAATGGGTCCGGGGAGCTGTTTTTT.